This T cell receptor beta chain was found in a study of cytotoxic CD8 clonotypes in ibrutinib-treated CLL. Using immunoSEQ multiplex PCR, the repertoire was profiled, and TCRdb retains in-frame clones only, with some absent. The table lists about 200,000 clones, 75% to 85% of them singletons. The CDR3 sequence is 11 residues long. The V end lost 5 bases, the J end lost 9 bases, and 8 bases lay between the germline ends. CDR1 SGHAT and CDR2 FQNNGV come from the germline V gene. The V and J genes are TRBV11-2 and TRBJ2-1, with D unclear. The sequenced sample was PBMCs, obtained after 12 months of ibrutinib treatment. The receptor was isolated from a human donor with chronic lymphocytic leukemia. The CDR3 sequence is CASSPSGEQFF. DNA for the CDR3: TGTGCCAGCAGCCCCTCGGGTGAGCAGTTCTTC.